Listed here are 32 T cell receptor beta chains from one sample, sequenced in a study of shared clonotypes between healthy human individuals. Data came from immunoSEQ multiplex PCR; TCRdb stores just in-frame clones and leaves some out. The table records around 2,000,000 clones, about 95% of them present only once. Cells designated naive CD8 were CD45RO-negative and were positively selected for CCR7, with terminally differentiated effector memory CD45RA+ cells excluded. The source material was naive CD8+ T cells sorted from blood. These receptors were collected from a man between 18 and 35 years old in good health.

The V gene is TRBV7-9, the J gene TRBJ2-7; 7 bases are shared with TRBD2. This CDR3 contains 16 residues. V lost 1 base, J lost 2 bases, and 8 bases stayed unmatched. Germline lookup yields CDR1 SEHNR and CDR2 FQNEAQ (reference sequence). The CDR3 DNA is TGTGCCAGCAGCTTAGAACCAAGCGGGGACGCCTACGAGCAGTACTTC. Translating gives CASSLEPSGDAYEQYF. The full variable domain, with the rest looked up from reference TRBV7-9 and TRBJ2-7, is DTGVSQNPRHKITKRGQNVTFRCDPISEHNRLYWYRQTLGQGPEFLTYFQNEAQLEKSRLLSDRFSAERPKGSFSTLEIQRTEQGDSAMYLCASSLEPSGDAYEQYFGPGTRLTVT.

This clone appeared once. The chain employs TRBV6-5 and TRBJ2-2; D gene ambiguous. V gave up 3 bases and J gave up 6 bases, with 5 bases separating them. Germline CDR1 is MNHEY and CDR2 is SVGAGI. The CDR3 is 12 amino acids. CDR3 in DNA: TGTGCCAGCAGTTATGTCGCCGGGGAGCTGTTTTTT. Translating gives CASSYVAGELFF.

The chain uses TRBV2 and TRBJ1-5; D is possibly TRBD1 (5 bases). CDR1 SNHLY and CDR2 FYNNEI come from the germline V gene. This CDR3 has 15 residues. Trimming pared 3 bases from V and 1 base from J, leaving 10 bases between. The CDR3 DNA reads as TGTGCCAGCAGTGACGGGGGATGGAGCAATCAGCCCCAGCATTTT. This translates into CASSDGGWSNQPQHF.

Of note for this clone: The same CDR3 arises from other DNA sequences in this sample as well. V is TRBV9 and J is TRBJ2-7; TRBD2 matches 7 bases. CDR3 size: 14 residues. Trimming took 2 bases from V and 3 from J; bases not matched to a gene: 5. CDR1 and CDR2 from the germline V gene are SGDLS and YYNGEE. The CDR3 DNA is TGTGCCAGCAGCGTTGGCGGGGGAAACTACGAGCAGTACTTC. It yields the protein CASSVGGGNYEQYF.

The chain employs TRBV7-8 and TRBJ2-7; 10 bases fit TRBD2. This CDR3 has 21 amino acids. The junction had 20 bases not matched to a gene; V was cut back by 1 base and J by 2 bases. The V gene's germline CDR1 is SGHVS and CDR2 FQNEAQ. The CDR3 DNA reads TGTGCCAGCAGCTTAGTGACAATTCTACGGTATAGCGGGGGGCTACCCTACGAGCAGTACTTC. This encodes CASSLVTILRYSGGLPYEQYF.

For the CDR3, the DNA is TGTGCCAGCAGCCATCTGTCCCGGGACACCGGGGAGCTGTTTTTT. The encoded protein is CASSHLSRDTGELFF. V usage is TRBV11-2 and J usage is TRBJ2-2; D is unresolved. CDR3 size: 15 residues. V lost 5 bases to trimming and J lost 3 bases, with 13 bases between them. Germline assignment: CDR1 SGHAT and CDR2 FQNNGV.

J is TRBJ2-1 and V is TRBV7-9, with 8 bases lining up with TRBD2. Germline CDR1 reads SEHNR; CDR2 reads FQNEAQ (reference sequence). CDR3 length: 18 residues. The trim removed 0 bases at V and 8 bases at J, leaving 15 bases unmatched. DNA for the CDR3: TGTGCCAGCAGCTTAGCTCTAGCGGGCGACCCCTTCTTAGATGAGCAGTTCTTC. This codes for CASSLALAGDPFLDEQFF. Drawing the rest from reference TRBV7-9 and TRBJ2-1, the complete variable domain is DTGVSQNPRHKITKRGQNVTFRCDPISEHNRLYWYRQTLGQGPEFLTYFQNEAQLEKSRLLSDRFSAERPKGSFSTLEIQRTEQGDSAMYLCASSLALAGDPFLDEQFFGPGTRLTVL.

The chain carries TRBV6-6 and TRBJ2-7; D is possibly TRBD2 (6 bases). The CDR3 covers 14 residues. Germline-derived CDR1 and CDR2 are MNHNY and SVGAGI (reference sequence). The V and J ends lost 3 bases and 2 bases respectively, with 11 bases between them. The CDR3: CASSYRLDAYEQYF. The CDR3 region has the DNA TGTGCCAGCAGTTATAGACTAGATGCCTACGAGCAGTACTTC.

The rearrangement uses TRBV19 and TRBJ2-7; D remains ambiguous. CDR1 and CDR2 (germline): LNHDA, SQIVND (reference sequence). Trimming took 3 bases from V and 3 from J, leaving 15 bases between them. The CDR3 runs 15 residues. The CDR3 DNA reads TGTGCCAGTAGTATCAGTCACGGAGACGGCTACGAGCAGTACTTC. Residues: CASSISHGDGYEQYF. Using reference TRBV19 and TRBJ2-7 for the parts outside the CDR3, the full variable domain is DGGITQSPKYLFRKEGQNVTLSCEQNLNHDAMYWYRQDPGQGLRLIYYSQIVNDFQKGDIAEGYSVSREKKESFPLTVTSAQKNPTAFYLCASSISHGDGYEQYFGPGTRLTVT.

V is TRBV5-4 and J is TRBJ2-3, with 7 bases matching TRBD1. V shed 4 bases and J 1 base; nucleotides not matched to a gene: 6. Looked up from germline, CDR1 is SGHNT and CDR2 is YYREEE (reference sequence). This CDR3 is 15 amino acids long. This CDR3 reads CASSADREGTDTQYF. The CDR3 DNA reads TGTGCCAGCAGCGCCGACAGGGAAGGCACAGATACGCAGTATTTT.

The chain joins TRBV27 to TRBJ2-5, with D unclear. This CDR3 has 15 residues. The V gene lost 4 bases and the J gene lost 1 base, with 13 bases spanning the gap. Germline CDR1 is MNHEY and CDR2 is SMNVEV (reference sequence). The CDR3 nucleotides read TGTGCCAGCAGTTCCTACATTAACTCCCAAGAGACCCAGTACTTC. Protein sequence: CASSSYINSQETQYF.

This clone was detected once. The J gene is TRBJ2-6, the V gene TRBV13; possibly TRBD2 for D (5 bases). Looked up from germline, CDR1 is PRHDT and CDR2 is FYEKMQ (reference sequence). The CDR3 is made up of 14 amino acids. V was pared by 2 bases and J by 4 bases, with 6 bases between. The CDR3 region is CASSLRGGANVLTF. In nucleotides, the CDR3 is TGTGCCAGCAGCTTAAGAGGGGGGGCCAACGTCCTGACTTTC.

Remarks on this clone: This sample includes further DNA sequences coding for the same CDR3. The chain is built from TRBV6-5 and TRBJ1-1, with unresolved D. This CDR3 comprises 14 residues. V shed 2 bases and J shed 5 bases, with 12 bases lying between them. Germline lookup yields CDR1 MNHEY and CDR2 SVGAGI. For the CDR3, the DNA is TGTGCCAGCAGTTACGGGCCGGCTGGGACTGAAGCTTTCTTT. This gives the protein CASSYGPAGTEAFF.

Note on this clone: This same CDR3 is encoded by further DNA sequences in the sample. This chain joins TRBV27 and TRBJ2-3; 13 bases agree with TRBD2. V lost 3 bases and J lost 1; bases outside the gene matches: 1. Looked up from germline, CDR1 is MNHEY and CDR2 is SMNVEV (reference sequence). This CDR3 is built from 16 residues. The CDR3 DNA follows: TGTGCCAGCAGTTTTGGACTAGCGGGGGGCACAGATACGCAGTATTTT. This translates into CASSFGLAGGTDTQYF.

The chain combines TRBV5-1 with TRBJ2-7; TRBD1 is a possible D gene (5 bases). CDR3 length: 17 amino acids. Germline CDR1 SGHRS, CDR2 YFSETQ. The V end lost 6 bases, the J end lost 2 bases, and 24 bases lay between the germline ends. CDR3 residues: CASTLSWREEQAYEQYF. In DNA form, the CDR3 reads TGCGCCAGCACCCTTTCCTGGCGAGAAGAACAGGCCTACGAGCAGTACTTC.

The chain is built from TRBV13 and TRBJ2-5, with 7 positions matching TRBD1. The CDR3 runs 13 residues. V lost 5 bases, J lost 5 bases, and 5 bases stayed unmatched. CDR1 is PRHDT and CDR2 is FYEKMQ in the germline V gene (reference sequence). The CDR3 coding sequence is TGTGCCAGCAGCCAAGGGGGCAGTGAGACCCAGTACTTC. Its translation: CASSQGGSETQYF.

A note on this clone: The same CDR3 arises from other DNA sequences in this sample as well. The rearrangement joins TRBV9 to TRBJ2-3; a possible D gene is TRBD2 (6 bases). Germline loops: CDR1 SGDLS, CDR2 YYNGEE. The length of the CDR3 is 15 residues. Trimming removed 2 bases at V and 2 bases at J, with 12 bases between. The CDR3 region is CASSVGGGPTDTQYF. In DNA form, the CDR3 reads TGTGCCAGCAGCGTCGGGGGAGGACCCACAGATACGCAGTATTTT.

The DNA for the CDR3 is TGTGCCAGCAGCCTTGGACTAGCGGGAGCCCAAGAGACCCAGTACTTC. This codes for CASSLGLAGAQETQYF. The rearrangement links TRBV5-5 to TRBJ2-5; TRBD2 aligns across 13 bases. In germline, CDR1 is SGHKS, CDR2 YYEKEE (reference sequence). The CDR3 runs 16 residues. V was clipped by 4 bases and J by 1 base; unmatched bases: 4.

The rearrangement joins TRBV4-3 to TRBJ1-4; 8 bases line up with TRBD1. J lost 8 bases, V lost 0 bases, and 8 bases had no gene match. Per the germline V gene, CDR1 is LGHNA and CDR2 is YSLEER. The CDR3 extends over 16 amino acids. The CDR3 DNA is TGCGCCAGCAGCCAAGATGGGCAGGGGGCTTGGGAAAAACTGTTTTTT. As protein: CASSQDGQGAWEKLFF.

The chain combines TRBV6-4 with TRBJ2-4; D unresolved. The V gene lost 8 bases and the J gene lost 2 bases, with 1 base spanning the gap. The CDR3 is 10 residues long. The germline gives CDR1 MRHNA, CDR2 SNTAGT. The CDR3 DNA reads TGTGCCAGCTCCAAAAACATTCAGTACTTC. It translates to CASSKNIQYF.

The chain employs TRBV10-1 and TRBJ2-7; 11 bases line up with TRBD2. The CDR3 consists of 14 residues. The ends lost 3 bases at V and 6 bases at J; junction bases unmatched: 4. The germline CDR1 and CDR2 sequences are WNHNN and SYGVQD (reference sequence). The CDR3 reads CASSESSGGAEQYF. DNA for the CDR3: TGCGCCAGCAGTGAAAGTAGCGGGGGGGCCGAGCAGTACTTC.

The chain couples TRBV9 to TRBJ1-6; 7 bases align to TRBD1. V trimming: 0 bases; J trimming: 9 bases; junction bases outside the gene matches: 3. Germline V CDR1 and CDR2: SGDLS, YYNGEE. This CDR3 comprises 14 residues. The CDR3 nucleotides read TGTGCCAGCAGCGTAGAAGGGACAGTTTCACCCCTCCACTTT. This codes for CASSVEGTVSPLHF.

CDR3 bases: TGCGCCAGCAGCCAGGGAGGGCAGGGAGGTTTAAAAGCGGGACTGTACAATGAGCAGTTCTTC. Translated: CASSQGGQGGLKAGLYNEQFF. The chain uses TRBV4-3 and TRBJ2-1; 7 nucleotides line up with TRBD2. Germline V CDR1 and CDR2: LGHNA, YSLEER. This CDR3 contains 21 residues. After removal of 3 bases from V and 4 bases from J, the junction contained 24 bases not matched to a gene.

On this clone: Its ends do not fully match the called genes, so a read error is possible. V gene TRBV7-7 combines with J gene TRBJ2-5, with 8 nucleotides matching TRBD1. The germline V gene has CDR1 SSHAT and CDR2 FNYEAQ (reference sequence). This CDR3 contains 14 residues. In DNA form, the CDR3 reads TGTGCTAGCAGCCGGGGACAGGCGGGAGAGACCCAGTACTTC. Translation: CASSRGQAGETQYF. The complete variable domain, with remaining parts taken from reference TRBV7-7 and TRBJ2-5, reads GAGVSQSPRYKVTKRGQDVTLRCDPISSHATLYWYQQALGQGPEFLTYFNYEAQPDKSGLPSDRFSAERPEGSISTLTIQRTEQRDSAMYRCASSRGQAGETQYFGPGTRLLVL.

Regarding this clone: Other DNA sequences in this specimen translate into the identical CDR3. V gene TRBV11-2 combines with J gene TRBJ2-5; perhaps D is TRBD1 or TRBD2 (5 bases each). CDR3 length: 14 residues. In germline, CDR1 is SGHAT, CDR2 FQNNGV. The V and J ends lost 4 bases and 5 bases respectively, with 14 bases between them. The CDR3 sequence: CASSYPGPQETQYF. The CDR3 DNA sequence: TGTGCCAGCAGCTATCCGGGACCGCAGGAGACCCAGTACTTC.

This chain uses TRBV7-2 with TRBJ2-7, with TRBD1 matching 7 bases. The V gene's germline CDR1 is SGHTA and CDR2 FQGNSA. V lost 4 bases to trimming and J lost 5 bases; unmatched junction nucleotides: 8. This CDR3 contains 14 residues. The CDR3 is CASSWRQGLNEQYF. In DNA, the CDR3 is TGTGCCAGCAGCTGGCGACAGGGTTTGAACGAGCAGTACTTC.

The sample holds a few counts of this clone. The chain carries TRBV2 and TRBJ2-7; no clear D. Per germline, CDR1 SNHLY and CDR2 FYNNEI. CDR3 size: 11 residues. V lost 3 bases and J lost 6, with 6 bases in between. Here the CDR3 reads CASSDLPEQYF. CDR3 nucleotide sequence: TGTGCCAGCAGTGATCTCCCCGAGCAGTACTTC.

The chain uses TRBV5-1 and TRBJ1-2; D remains ambiguous. Deletions cut 0 bases from V and 8 bases from J, with 8 bases between. CDR3 length equals 12 residues. CDR1 and CDR2 (germline): SGHRS, YFSETQ. The CDR3 region has the DNA TGCGCCAGCAGCTTGGCAGCGGAGGGCTACACCTTC. Protein: CASSLAAEGYTF.

As regards this clone: The identical CDR3 is also encoded by other nucleotide sequences in the sample. V usage is TRBV9 and J usage is TRBJ2-7, with TRBD2 matching 9 bases. This CDR3 comprises 15 residues. After removal of 0 bases from V and 4 bases from J, the junction contained 5 bases not matched to a gene. The germline CDR1 and CDR2 sequences are SGDLS and YYNGEE. CDR3 sequence reads: CASSVDPSGVYEQYF. The DNA for the CDR3 is TGTGCCAGCAGCGTAGATCCTAGCGGGGTGTACGAGCAGTACTTC.

A single count supports this clone. DNA of the CDR3: TGTGCCAGCGGATCCCCGCCAGGCGGGGGCCTGGAGACCCAGTACTTC. Protein product: CASGSPPGGGLETQYF. The chain uses TRBV2 and TRBJ2-5, with D perhaps matching TRBD2 (7 bases). V was pared by 8 bases and J by 5 bases, with 24 bases between. The germline CDR1 and CDR2 sequences are SNHLY and FYNNEI. This CDR3 comprises 16 residues.

The rearrangement joins TRBV29-1 to TRBJ2-1; D is undetermined. From germline, CDR1 is SQVTM and CDR2 ANQGSEA. The CDR3 has 13 residues. Trimming cost V 7 bases and J 0 bases, with 10 bases left between them. The CDR3 sequence is CSDGQSSYNEQFF. The CDR3 bases are TGCAGCGATGGGCAGAGCTCCTACAATGAGCAGTTCTTC.

V gene TRBV6-5 combines with J gene TRBJ2-7, with D uncertain. The CDR3 runs 12 residues. Germline V gene sequence: CDR1 MNHEY, CDR2 SVGAGI. The ends were cut back, 8 bases at V and 3 bases at J, with 11 bases in the middle. CDR3 amino acids: CASGDSDYEQYF. The CDR3 bases are TGTGCCAGCGGTGATTCAGACTACGAGCAGTACTTC.